One sample yielded the 2 T cell receptor beta chains listed below, sequenced in a study of blood T cell repertoires in COVID-19. The repertoire was sequenced with immunoSEQ multiplex PCR; TCRdb's copy has only in-frame clones and lacks some. The table lists about 110,000 clones, 71% of them singletons, with about 2% in the top ten. Sequencing was performed on peripheral blood. These receptors all stem from a woman aged 40 to 49 with acute or convalescent COVID-19.

CDR3 in amino acids: CASSLPGAYGYTF. The CDR3 DNA follows: TGTGCCAGCAGCTTACCAGGGGCCTATGGCTACACCTTC. The genes are TRBV7-8 and TRBJ1-2, with D perhaps matching TRBD1 (6 bases). The CDR3 is 13 residues long. In germline, CDR1 is SGHVS, CDR2 FQNEAQ. V was clipped by 2 bases and J by 4 bases, with 8 bases between them.

This sequence joins TRBV6-6 and TRBJ2-5; 8 nucleotides align to TRBD2. The ends lost 5 bases at V and 1 base at J; junction bases unmatched: 15. The CDR3 length is 18 residues. Germline CDR1 is MNHNY and CDR2 is SVGAGI (reference sequence). CDR3: CASSRDPFLAGLQETQYF. In DNA, the CDR3 is TGTGCCAGCAGTCGGGACCCTTTCTTAGCGGGGCTCCAAGAGACCCAGTACTTC.